This entry describes one TCR beta chain. The target of this receptor is not known. No base quality values were provided; no much bigger clone lies one nucleotide off. Donors were healthy HIV-negative adults with no recently reported acute infections or vaccinations. Only Caucasian adults living in Nashville, Tennessee, USA were represented among the donors. CD4+ T cells were enriched by magnetic negative selection; naive cells were then positively selected on CD45RA, and the negative fraction formed the memory subset. Blood was collected by leukapheresis, and PBMCs were isolated by Ficoll-Histopaque density gradient centrifugation and then cryopreserved in liquid nitrogen vapor phase. Purity and quantity of every magnetically sorted T cell population were checked by analytical flow cytometry. Genomic DNA was isolated from every sorted fraction and measured by UV absorbance on a Nanodrop 2000c. The germline V gene supplies CDR1 SGDLS and CDR2 YYNGEE. Trimming accounts for 3 bases at V and 5 bases at J, while the number of junction bases matched to no gene is 8. The CDR3 sequence holds 16 residues, the cysteine and phenylalanine included. CDR3 DNA is the only sequence kept; it has 48 bases, read in frame from the first base.

Using the deep immunoSEQ assay, TCR CDR3 regions were amplified from genomic DNA by multiplex PCR. Extracted genomic DNA from each cell subset was spread evenly across all wells of several immunoSEQ 96-well plates, with each plate serving as a replicate. For sorted subsets, 150 to 250 ng of genomic DNA, equivalent to 30,000 or so T cell genomes, went into each replicate PCR. Purified libraries were measured with a Qubit 3.0 fluorometer, size-checked on a Bioanalyzer 2100, and measured again with the KAPA Library Quantification kit. Each immunoSEQ 96-well plate was sequenced on its own single-read 150-cycle Illumina NextSeq 550 flow cell. The published analysis was carried out like this. Because the immunoSEQ output included only junctional sequences and no quality scores, the filtering could not be the same as the filtering used for full-length reads. Sequences were annotated with PyIR, a Python wrapper for IgBLAST v1.9, and V/J genes and CDR3 were assigned using IMGT germline references. Reads were removed for weak V/J assignments (E-value above 1e-6), missing CDR3, stop codons, out-of-frame junctions, or ambiguous translated residues. V3J clonotypes were defined by identical inferred V gene, J gene, and CDR3 amino acid sequence. To compute the percentage overlap between repertoires, the number of shared unique clonotypes was divided by the size of the smaller repertoire. RTK rarefaction, the Chao1 estimator, and Recon v2.1 estimates of unobserved clonotypes were used to assess repertoire richness. Generation probabilities were computed with OLGA for all TCRbeta clonotypes obtained by the gDNA method from a handful of donors. TCRdb took over this immuneACCESS table, retaining in-frame rearrangements with V and J assigned. Such tables are incomplete; in checked studies, under half of the missing clones stem from an unresolved V gene, and the remainder is unexplained. The DNA gave D and trimming, while V, J and clone size come from that table. The sample table holds over a million clones, of which about 84% were seen once. In total, the top ten clones hold approximately 0.5% of the sample.

This sample was taken from a study of shared clonotypes between healthy human individuals (dated by TCRdb to the early 2020s). In terms of the full investigation: The cohort comprised two women and three men aged 18 to 49 years. For each donor, CD4 naive and CD4 memory were each run on three plates, CD8 naive on two plates, and CD8 memory on one plate. Blood TCR repertoires of roughly five healthy adults were deeply sequenced to estimate repertoire size and the extent of clonotype sharing between individuals. Different laboratories and diverse techniques were used to prepare libraries and sequence TCR repertoires, to increase sequencing depth and limit assay-specific biases. Per donor, leukapheresis produced somewhere between about 0.94 and 9.5 billion PBMCs.

The paper as a whole reports these results and caveats: The small number of donors limited the genetic and exposure-history diversity represented. Compared with non-shared clonotypes, the clonotypes found in all four sorted-subset donors had higher generation probabilities. Based on pairwise subsampling, the degree of clonotype sharing among donors was expected to be affected by sequencing depth. Sampling was restricted to blood, and TCR repertoires in tissue are likely to differ from TCR repertoires in blood. Even with the large sequencing depth, rarefaction of the sorted-subset datasets indicated that sequencing was incomplete. Naive subsets generally had larger estimated clonotype richness than memory subsets did. When several donors were compared, the shared fraction of clonotypes was 5% to 6.5% for naive CD4, 3.5% to 4% for naive CD8, roughly 2.5% for memory CD4, and less than 0.5% for memory CD8.

Sequencing was performed on memory CD4+ T cells from PBMCs. The cell subset or site label on this specimen signifies: CD45RA-negative fraction. The sequence was obtained from a man aged 18 to 35 in good health. Some clones in this sample may be carry-over from other donors' samples. The receptor chain draws on TRBV9 and TRBJ2-7; 13 bases in between match TRBD2. The DNA reads as follows: TGTGCCAGCAGCGCCGGACTAGCGGGAGTCAGGGACGAGCAGTACTTC. This is translated as CASSAGLAGVRDEQYF.